The sequence of this T cell receptor (beta chain) was determined in a study of blood T cell repertoires in COVID-19. Looking at the study overall: Acute and convalescent COVID-19 samples came from the United States, Italy and Spain.

The CDR3 sequence is 17 residues long. Germline CDR1 is MNHEY and CDR2 is SVGEGT. The V gene end was trimmed by 4 bases and the J gene end by 4 bases; junction bases not matched to a gene: 10. Authors' data handling: Amplification with reference gene primers provided the estimates of nucleated cell counts. Sequencing was performed with immunoSEQ multiplex PCR; in TCRdb, only in-frame clones are kept and a portion is missing. The V and J calls and clone size come from that table; D and trimming were worked out from the DNA. The sample carries some 200,000 clones, about four fifths recorded once. The age range of participants was about 18 to 95 years, with residence in 20 to 25 US areas. Which cohort a participant joined came from the clinical history participants gave.

The receptor was derived from a woman aged 45 to 65 with acute COVID-19. The chain recombines TRBV6-2 or TRBV6-3 with TRBJ1-1, with 12 bases lining up with TRBD1. Sequencing was done on a sample of PBMCs or T cells enriched from blood (not recorded which). CDR3 in amino acids: CASSSGGTGGWGTEAFF. The DNA of the CDR3 is TGTGCCAGCAGTTCCGGGGGGACAGGGGGCTGGGGCACTGAAGCTTTCTTT.